The next 6 T cell receptor beta chains were all read from a single sample in a study of cytomegalovirus exposure and HLA in healthy donors. The PCR was carried out with 60 Vbeta primers and 13 Jbeta primers. Some clones are missing from TCRdb's copy, which holds only in-frame ones; the method was immunoSEQ multiplex PCR. The data contain about 130,000 clones, 60% to 80% of them singletons. The material sequenced was PBMCs. The receptor source for this set is an older woman in good health and CMV-seronegative.

The chain joins TRBV10-3 to TRBJ2-7, with 8 positions matching TRBD2. Trimming at V came to 3 bases and at J to 0 bases, leaving 7 bases not matched to a gene. This CDR3 is 16 amino acids long. Germline V gene sequence: CDR1 ENHRY, CDR2 SYGVKD. As DNA, the CDR3 is TGTGCCATCAGTGACCCCCGGGGGGGGGCCTCCTACGAGCAGTACTTC. Its protein product is CAISDPRGGASYEQYF.

This sequence joins TRBV7-3 and TRBJ2-7, with 8 bases lining up with TRBD2. Germline V gene data show CDR1 as SGHTA and CDR2 as FQGTGA. This CDR3 comprises 13 residues. Unmatched junction bases numbered 8, after V lost 5 bases and J lost 8 bases. CDR3 residues: CASSPNVAGKQYF. The DNA of the CDR3 is TGTGCCAGCAGCCCCAACGTAGCGGGAAAGCAGTACTTC. The variable domain in full, completed from reference TRBV7-3 and TRBJ2-7, reads GAGVSQTPSNKVTEKGKYVELRCDPISGHTALYWYRQSLGQGPEFLIYFQGTGAADDSGLPNDRFFAVRPEGSVSTLKIQRTERGDSAVYLCASSPNVAGKQYFGPGTRLTVT.

V is TRBV7-2 and J is TRBJ2-1; D is perhaps TRBD2 (5 bases). Trimming removed 4 bases at V and 9 bases at J, with 10 bases between. Germline V lookup: CDR1 SGHTA, CDR2 FQGNSA. The CDR3 has 12 amino acids. The DNA for the CDR3 is TGTGCCAGCAGCTCGGGATATGGTGAGCAGTTCTTC. It encodes CASSSGYGEQFF.

The rearrangement joins TRBV12-5 to TRBJ2-3, with TRBD1 identical over 10 bases. This CDR3 has 15 amino acids. The germline CDR1 and CDR2 sequences are LGHNT and FRNRAP. J gave up 3 bases and V 6 bases, and 6 bases lay outside the gene matches. The CDR3: CASGRGTGVTDTQYF. The CDR3 DNA reads as TGTGCTAGTGGCCGGGGGACAGGGGTTACAGATACGCAGTATTTT. Variable domain in full (rest from reference TRBV12-5 and TRBJ2-3): DARVTQTPRHKVTEMGQEVTMRCQPILGHNTVFWYRQTMMQGLELLAYFRNRAPLDDSGMPKDRFSAEMPDATLATLKIQPSEPRDSAVYFCASGRGTGVTDTQYFGPGTRLTVL.

Only a few counts were recorded for this clone. The gene calls are TRBV7-3 and TRBJ2-3; 9 bases fit TRBD1. The V gene's germline CDR1 is SGHTA and CDR2 FQGTGA. Losses at the gene ends were 5 bases for V and 7 bases for J; bases not matched to a gene: 4. The CDR3 is 13 amino acids. CDR3 sequence reads: CASSTDRGYTQYF. In nucleotides, the CDR3 is TGTGCCAGCAGCACGGACAGGGGTTATACGCAGTATTTT.

This chain uses TRBV9 with TRBJ2-2; D is ambiguous. Deletions cut 4 bases from V and 6 bases from J, with 19 bases between. The CDR3 covers 16 residues. Germline V gene lookup returns CDR1 SGDLS and CDR2 YYNGEE. The CDR3 spells CASSTTPGPPAGELFF. The CDR3 region has the DNA TGTGCCAGCAGCACGACCCCAGGTCCCCCCGCCGGGGAGCTGTTTTTT.